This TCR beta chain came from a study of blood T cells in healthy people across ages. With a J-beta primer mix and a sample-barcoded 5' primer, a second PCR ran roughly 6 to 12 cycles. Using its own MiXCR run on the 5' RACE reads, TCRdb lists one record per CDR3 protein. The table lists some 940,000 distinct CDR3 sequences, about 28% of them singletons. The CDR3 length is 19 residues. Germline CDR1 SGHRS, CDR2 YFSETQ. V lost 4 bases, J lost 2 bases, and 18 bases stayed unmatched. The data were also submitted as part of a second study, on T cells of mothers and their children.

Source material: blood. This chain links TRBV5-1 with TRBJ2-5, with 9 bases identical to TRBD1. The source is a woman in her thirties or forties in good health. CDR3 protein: CASSPRDRAIAGRQETQYF. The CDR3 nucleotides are TGCGCCAGCAGCCCCCGGGACAGGGCGATTGCGGGAAGGCAAGAGACCCAGTACTTC.